The TCR beta chain described here comes from a study of cytomegalovirus exposure and HLA in healthy donors. Broader study findings: For most TCR sequences rarity was the rule, although some public TCRs occurred in many donors.

The assay was immunoSEQ multiplex PCR, and TCRdb's table has in-frame clones only and misses some. The data contain under 200,000 clones, approximately 80% of them singletons. Of note for this clone: As yet, its antigen is unknown.

Trimming took 3 bases from V and 2 from J, leaving 13 bases between them. The CDR3 covers 15 residues. This clonotype originated in a man aged 18 to 29 in good health and CMV-seropositive. Sequenced: PBMCs. This chain joins TRBV6-7 and TRBJ2-5, with D possibly being TRBD1 (6 bases). TRBV6-7 is assigned to the ORF class and has an uncertain function. The CDR3 sequence is CASSYSWDKQETQYF. CDR3 sequence (DNA): TGTGCCAGCAGTTATTCCTGGGACAAACAAGAGACCCAGTACTTC.